This T cell receptor (beta chain) was recorded in a study of blood T cell repertoires in COVID-19. Generated by immunoSEQ multiplex PCR, the TCRdb table keeps only in-frame clones and is missing some. In the table there are approximately 500,000 clones, roughly 89% of which are singletons. V was pared by 5 bases and J by 5 bases, with 5 bases between. The CDR3 consists of 11 residues. Per the germline V gene, CDR1 is SNHLY and CDR2 is FYNNEI. The sample was peripheral blood. This clonotype was obtained from a woman aged 45-65 years with COVID-19, enrolled during active disease. The chain links TRBV2 to TRBJ2-3, with D unclear. Here the CDR3 DNA reads TGTGCCAGCAGTCCTAAAGATACGCAGTATTTT. Protein product: CASSPKDTQYF. The full variable domain, rest sourced from reference TRBV2 and TRBJ2-3, is EPEVTQTPSHQVTQMGQEVILRCVPISNHLYFYWYRQILGQKVEFLVSFYNNEISEKSEIFDDQFSVERPDGSNFTLKIRSTKLEDSAMYFCASSPKDTQYFGPGTRLTVL.